This paragraph reports one T cell receptor beta chain. The data were obtained in a study of blood T cells in healthy people across ages. Using a J-beta primer mix together with a sample-barcoded 5' primer, a second PCR was run for about 7 to 12 cycles. Carrying 12 random nucleotides, a template-switch adaptor labeled each individual cDNA molecule. TCRdb re-analysed the 5' RACE reads in MiXCR, keeping a single row per CDR3 protein. The sample includes fewer than 1 million distinct CDR3 sequences, approximately 44% of them seen just once. The trim removed 6 bases at V and 7 bases at J, leaving 9 bases unmatched. The CDR3 loop spans 15 amino acids. Germline V gives CDR1 MNHNS, CDR2 SASEGT.

The sequence came from a man in his sixties in good health. The rearrangement links TRBV6-1 to TRBJ1-5; 10 nucleotides align to TRBD1. Material for sequencing was blood. CDR3 DNA sequence: TGTGCCAGCAGCAGACAGGGGGCTACGGAACAGCCCCAGCATTTT. Translation: CASSRQGATEQPQHF.